These T cell receptor beta chains were read from a single sample in a study of blood T cell repertoires in COVID-19. Assay: immunoSEQ multiplex PCR; the TCRdb copy retains only in-frame clones and omits some. The data contain some 300,000 clones, 88% of them seen just once; the ten biggest clones take up about 1%. Input material: PBMCs or T cells enriched from blood (not recorded which). Source of these receptors: a woman aged 30 to 39 who had recovered from COVID-19. Both conserved end residues are part of each CDR3. Fields, in order: J gene, V gene, clone size, D gene, CDR3 protein, CDR3 DNA. The D gene is left open where the match is weak. Size is stated for part of the rows, as once, few or many counts, or as a class when the clone is expanded.

j_gene: TRBJ1-1; v_gene: TRBV20-1; abundance: -; d_gene: -; CDR3aa: CSAGNRGAFF; CDR3nt: TGCAGTGCTGGAAATCGGGGGGCTTTCTTT
j_gene: TRBJ1-1; v_gene: TRBV10-2; abundance: few; d_gene: -; CDR3aa: CASSDLGQWAFF; CDR3nt: TGCGCCAGCAGTGACCTAGGACAGTGGGCTTTCTTT
j_gene: TRBJ1-5; v_gene: TRBV6-5; abundance: -; d_gene: -; CDR3aa: CASSYQAGLNQPQHF; CDR3nt: TGTGCCAGCAGTTATCAAGCGGGGCTCAATCAGCCCCAGCATTTT
j_gene: TRBJ2-3; v_gene: TRBV7-3; abundance: -; d_gene: TRBD2; CDR3aa: CATARSGSGDTQYF; CDR3nt: TGTGCCACCGCGCGTAGCGGGAGCGGAGATACGCAGTATTTT
j_gene: TRBJ2-4; v_gene: TRBV9; abundance: -; d_gene: TRBD2; CDR3aa: CASSPHPGTSGGINIQYF; CDR3nt: TGTGCCAGCAGCCCTCATCCCGGGACTAGCGGGGGCATAAACATTCAGTACTTC
j_gene: TRBJ2-2; v_gene: TRBV4-1; abundance: few; d_gene: -; CDR3aa: CASSQLDFGAGELFF; CDR3nt: TGCGCCAGCAGCCAATTGGACTTTGGCGCCGGGGAGCTGTTTTTT
j_gene: TRBJ1-6; v_gene: TRBV4-1; abundance: once; d_gene: -; CDR3aa: CASSQVWGGAKNSPLHF; CDR3nt: TGCGCCAGCAGCCAAGTCTGGGGAGGGGCGAAGAATTCACCCCTCCACTTT
j_gene: TRBJ2-7; v_gene: TRBV29-1; abundance: -; d_gene: -; CDR3aa: CSVEDNSYSQYF; CDR3nt: TGCAGCGTTGAAGATAACAGTTATTCGCAGTACTTC
j_gene: TRBJ2-7; v_gene: TRBV19; abundance: -; d_gene: TRBD2; CDR3aa: CASSRREFTYEQYF; CDR3nt: TGTGCCAGTAGTAGGCGGGAGTTTACCTACGAGCAGTACTTC
j_gene: TRBJ1-3; v_gene: TRBV9; abundance: few; d_gene: -; CDR3aa: CASTLGGAASGNTIYF; CDR3nt: TGTGCCAGCACCCTAGGGGGGGCGGCCTCTGGAAACACCATATATTTT
j_gene: TRBJ2-3; v_gene: TRBV9; abundance: once; d_gene: -; CDR3aa: CASSPGDSTDTQYF; CDR3nt: TGTGCCAGCAGCCCGGGGGACAGCACAGATACGCAGTATTTT
j_gene: TRBJ2-7; v_gene: TRBV1; abundance: -; d_gene: -; CDR3aa: CTSSQSHPSYEQYF; CDR3nt: TGCACCAGCAGCCAGAGTCACCCCTCCTACGAGCAGTACTTC
j_gene: TRBJ2-1; v_gene: TRBV7-3; abundance: -; d_gene: -; CDR3aa: CASSLMVRGEYNEQFF; CDR3nt: TGTGCCAGCAGCTTAATGGTGCGGGGCGAATACAATGAGCAGTTCTTC
j_gene: TRBJ1-3; v_gene: TRBV5-8; abundance: -; d_gene: -; CDR3aa: CASSPRDRSGNTIYF; CDR3nt: TGTGCCAGCAGCCCTCGCGATCGCTCTGGAAACACCATATATTTT
j_gene: TRBJ2-1; v_gene: TRBV9; abundance: -; d_gene: -; CDR3aa: CASSVGAGNEQFF; CDR3nt: TGTGCCAGCAGCGTAGGGGCAGGGAATGAGCAGTTCTTC
j_gene: TRBJ2-5; v_gene: TRBV21-1; abundance: -; d_gene: -; CDR3aa: CASTINPHRGPLYQETQYF; CDR3nt: TGTGCCAGCACCATAAATCCCCACAGGGGGCCTCTATACCAAGAGACCCAGTACTTC
j_gene: TRBJ1-1; v_gene: TRBV7-6; abundance: -; d_gene: TRBD1; CDR3aa: CASSLGGTGSYTEAFF; CDR3nt: TGTGCCAGCAGCTTAGGAGGGACAGGGTCTTACACTGAAGCTTTCTTT
j_gene: TRBJ1-1; v_gene: TRBV7-6; abundance: -; d_gene: -; CDR3aa: CASSPVPGDTEAFF; CDR3nt: TGTGCCAGCAGCCCAGTGCCTGGAGACACTGAAGCTTTCTTT
j_gene: TRBJ1-2; v_gene: TRBV27; abundance: few; d_gene: TRBD1; CDR3aa: CASSFRSGGRDGYTF; CDR3nt: TGTGCCAGCAGTTTTAGGTCAGGGGGGCGGGATGGCTACACCTTC
j_gene: TRBJ2-3; v_gene: TRBV9; abundance: -; d_gene: -; CDR3aa: CASSAQGPDTQYF; CDR3nt: TGTGCCAGCAGCGCTCAGGGGCCAGATACGCAGTATTTT
j_gene: TRBJ2-7; v_gene: TRBV7-9; abundance: -; d_gene: TRBD2; CDR3aa: CASSSRTSGGAHEQYF; CDR3nt: TGTGCCAGCAGCTCCCGGACTAGCGGGGGGGCCCACGAGCAGTACTTC
j_gene: TRBJ2-3; v_gene: TRBV7-9; abundance: -; d_gene: TRBD2; CDR3aa: CASSRTSGVTDTQYF; CDR3nt: TGTGCCAGCAGCCGCACTAGCGGGGTCACAGATACGCAGTATTTT
j_gene: TRBJ1-5; v_gene: TRBV27; abundance: -; d_gene: -; CDR3aa: CASSARGLVLDQPQHF; CDR3nt: TGTGCCAGCAGTGCCCGAGGCCTGGTTCTCGATCAGCCCCAGCATTTT
j_gene: TRBJ2-2; v_gene: TRBV11-3; abundance: once; d_gene: TRBD1; CDR3aa: CASSLFSFKLGQENTGELFF; CDR3nt: TGTGCCAGCAGCTTATTTTCTTTTAAGTTGGGACAGGAGAACACCGGGGAGCTGTTTTTT
j_gene: TRBJ1-2; v_gene: TRBV5-4; abundance: -; d_gene: TRBD1; CDR3aa: CASRTGYGYTF; CDR3nt: TGTGCCAGTAGGACAGGCTATGGCTACACCTTC
j_gene: TRBJ2-2; v_gene: TRBV5-5; abundance: -; d_gene: TRBD2; CDR3aa: CASSLASGRAGELFF; CDR3nt: TGTGCCAGCAGCTTGGCTAGCGGGAGAGCCGGGGAGCTGTTTTTT
j_gene: TRBJ1-6; v_gene: TRBV5-1; abundance: -; d_gene: TRBD1; CDR3aa: CASSSGQGGSPLHF; CDR3nt: TGCGCCAGCAGCAGCGGACAGGGAGGCTCACCCCTCCACTTT
j_gene: TRBJ2-1; v_gene: TRBV10-3; abundance: -; d_gene: -; CDR3aa: CAIGREVYEQFF; CDR3nt: TGTGCCATCGGTCGCGAGGTCTATGAGCAGTTCTTC
j_gene: TRBJ2-7; v_gene: TRBV7-6; abundance: -; d_gene: TRBD2; CDR3aa: CASSLSGIGSEQYF; CDR3nt: TGTGCCAGCAGCTTGAGCGGGATCGGCAGCGAGCAGTACTTC
j_gene: TRBJ2-2; v_gene: TRBV7-5; abundance: -; d_gene: -; CDR3aa: CARSLEEGNTGELFF; CDR3nt: TGTGCCAGAAGCTTAGAGGAGGGAAACACCGGGGAGCTGTTTTTT
j_gene: TRBJ2-1; v_gene: TRBV19; abundance: -; d_gene: TRBD2; CDR3aa: CASSMKWEAGLREQFF; CDR3nt: TGTGCCAGTAGTATGAAGTGGGAAGCGGGATTAAGGGAGCAGTTCTTC
j_gene: TRBJ1-2; v_gene: TRBV5-4; abundance: -; d_gene: TRBD1; CDR3aa: CASSLGQGPNYGYTF; CDR3nt: TGTGCCAGCAGCTTGGGACAGGGTCCAAACTATGGCTACACCTTC
j_gene: TRBJ1-4; v_gene: TRBV6-5; abundance: -; d_gene: -; CDR3aa: CATGPGNEKLFF; CDR3nt: TGTGCCACGGGTCCCGGTAATGAAAAACTGTTTTTT
j_gene: TRBJ2-7; v_gene: TRBV7-9; abundance: -; d_gene: TRBD2; CDR3aa: CASSPSAGPGYEQYF; CDR3nt: TGTGCCAGCAGCCCATCAGCGGGACCGGGCTACGAGCAGTACTTC
j_gene: TRBJ2-3; v_gene: TRBV11-2; abundance: -; d_gene: TRBD2; CDR3aa: CASSSRGGLDTQYF; CDR3nt: TGTGCCAGCAGCTCCCGGGGGGGATTAGATACGCAGTATTTT
j_gene: TRBJ1-5; v_gene: TRBV28; abundance: -; d_gene: TRBD1; CDR3aa: CASSGTVNQPQHF; CDR3nt: TGTGCCAGCAGTGGGACAGTCAATCAGCCCCAGCATTTT
j_gene: TRBJ2-1; v_gene: TRBV6-4; abundance: -; d_gene: -; CDR3aa: CASSETRGSYNEQFF; CDR3nt: TGTGCCAGCAGTGAAACTCGCGGCTCCTACAATGAGCAGTTCTTC